This T cell receptor beta chain was captured in a study of patients and donors after allogeneic stem cell transplantation. From the RT-PCR reads, TCRdb called clonotypes with MiXCR, one entry per CDR3 protein. Of approximately 200,000 distinct CDR3 sequences listed, 41% are singletons. The CDR3 spans 15 residues. Losses at the gene ends were 4 bases for V and 2 bases for J; bases not matched to a gene: 7. CDR1 and CDR2 from the germline V gene are SQVTM and ANQGSEA. The sample taken for sequencing was blood, either unsorted or a sorted T cell fraction (not recorded which). The TCR was taken from a human donor who was either an allogeneic HSCT recipient or a stem cell or donor lymphocyte infusion donor (not recorded which). It is not recorded whose cells these are; they may come from a transplant donor. The rearrangement uses TRBV29-1 and TRBJ1-2; TRBD1 matches 10 bases. In DNA, the CDR3 is TGCAGCGTTGTGTCAGGGACAGGGGCGAACTATGGCTACACCTTC. As protein: CSVVSGTGANYGYTF.